This T cell receptor beta chain was sequenced during a study of blood T cell repertoires in COVID-19. Study-wide context: T cells, B-cell-depleted T cells, or PBMCs provided the cDNA or gDNA that served as material.

Germline CDR1 is SGHNT and CDR2 is YENEEA. The CDR3 contains 15 residues. J gave up 6 bases and V 2 bases, and 5 bases lay outside the gene matches. Some clones are missing from TCRdb's copy, which holds only in-frame ones; the method was immunoSEQ multiplex PCR. Counted here are 130,000 to 150,000 clones, 80% to 85% occurring once; the ten biggest clones make up about 39%. The chain has TRBV11-3 and TRBJ2-1; TRBD2 matches at 9 bases. The specimen sequenced was peripheral blood. This clonotype was obtained from a human donor in a cohort sampled during active COVID-19. CDR3 in DNA: TGTGCCAGCAGCTTAAGGCTAGCGGGGCGCAATGAGCAGTTCTTC. Translating gives CASSLRLAGRNEQFF. The full variable domain, completed using reference TRBV11-3 and TRBJ2-1, is EAGVVQSPRYKIIEKKQPVAFWCNPISGHNTLYWYLQNLGQGPELLIRYENEEAVDDSQLPKDRFSAERLKGVDSTLKIQPAELGDSAVYLCASSLRLAGRNEQFFGPGTRLTVL.